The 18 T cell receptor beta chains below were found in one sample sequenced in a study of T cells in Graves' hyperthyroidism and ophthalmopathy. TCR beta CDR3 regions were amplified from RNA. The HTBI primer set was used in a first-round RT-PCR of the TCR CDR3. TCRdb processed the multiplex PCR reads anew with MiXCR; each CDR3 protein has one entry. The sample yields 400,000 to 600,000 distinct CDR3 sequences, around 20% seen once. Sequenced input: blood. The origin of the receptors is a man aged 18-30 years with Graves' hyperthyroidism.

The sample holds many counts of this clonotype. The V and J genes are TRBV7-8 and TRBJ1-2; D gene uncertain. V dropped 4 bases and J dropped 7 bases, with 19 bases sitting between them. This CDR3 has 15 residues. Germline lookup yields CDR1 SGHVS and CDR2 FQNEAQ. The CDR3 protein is CASSSLLPNLGGYTF. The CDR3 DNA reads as TGTGCCAGCAGCTCCCTCCTCCCCAATCTAGGTGGCTACACCTTC.

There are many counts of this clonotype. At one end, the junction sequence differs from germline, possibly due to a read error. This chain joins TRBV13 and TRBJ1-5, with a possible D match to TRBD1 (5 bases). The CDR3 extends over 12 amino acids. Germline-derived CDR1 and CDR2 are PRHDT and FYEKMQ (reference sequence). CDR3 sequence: CASSLGDQPQHF. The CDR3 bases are TGTGCCAGCAGTTTAGGGGATCAGCCCCAGCATTTT. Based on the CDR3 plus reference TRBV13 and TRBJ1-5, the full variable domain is AAGVIQSPRHLIKEKRETATLKCYPIPRHDTVYWYQQGPGQDPQFLISFYEKMQSDKGSIPDRFSAQQFSDYHSELNMSSLELGDSALYFCASSLGDQPQHFGDGTRLSIL.

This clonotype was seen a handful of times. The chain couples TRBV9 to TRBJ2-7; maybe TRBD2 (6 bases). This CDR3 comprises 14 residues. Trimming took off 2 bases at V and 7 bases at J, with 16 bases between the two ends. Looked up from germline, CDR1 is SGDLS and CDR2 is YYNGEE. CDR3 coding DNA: TGTGCCAGCAGCGTGGGGGGTGCTCCAGGGGAGCAGTACTTC. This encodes CASSVGGAPGEQYF.

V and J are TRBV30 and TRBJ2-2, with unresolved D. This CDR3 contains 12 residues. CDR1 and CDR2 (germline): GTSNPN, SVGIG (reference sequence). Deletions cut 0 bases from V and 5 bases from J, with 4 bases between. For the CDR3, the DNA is TGTGCCTGGAGTGTACATACCGGGGAGCTGTTTTTT. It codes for CAWSVHTGELFF.

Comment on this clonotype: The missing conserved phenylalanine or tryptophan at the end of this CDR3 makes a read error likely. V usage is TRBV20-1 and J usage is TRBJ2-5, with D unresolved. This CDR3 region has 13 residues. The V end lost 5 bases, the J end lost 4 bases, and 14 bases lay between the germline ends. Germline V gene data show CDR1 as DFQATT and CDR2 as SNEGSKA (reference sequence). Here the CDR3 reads CSAVAPVGETQYL. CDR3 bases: TGCAGTGCTGTAGCCCCGGTGGGAGAGACCCAGTACCTC.

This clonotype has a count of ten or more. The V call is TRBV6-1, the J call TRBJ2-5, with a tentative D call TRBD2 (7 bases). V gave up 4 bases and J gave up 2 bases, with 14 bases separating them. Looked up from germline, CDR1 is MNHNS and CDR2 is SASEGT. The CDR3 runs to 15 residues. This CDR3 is CASSGWEGVQETQYF. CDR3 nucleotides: TGTGCCAGCAGTGGATGGGAGGGGGTGCAAGAGACCCAGTACTTC.

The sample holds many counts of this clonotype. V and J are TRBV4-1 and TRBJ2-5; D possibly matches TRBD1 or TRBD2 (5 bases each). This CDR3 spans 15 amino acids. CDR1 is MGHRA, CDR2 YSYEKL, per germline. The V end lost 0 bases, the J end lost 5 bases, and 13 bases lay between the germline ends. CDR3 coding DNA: TGCGCCAGCAGCCAAGATTGGGAGCACAGGGAGACCCAGTACTTC. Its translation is CASSQDWEHRETQYF.

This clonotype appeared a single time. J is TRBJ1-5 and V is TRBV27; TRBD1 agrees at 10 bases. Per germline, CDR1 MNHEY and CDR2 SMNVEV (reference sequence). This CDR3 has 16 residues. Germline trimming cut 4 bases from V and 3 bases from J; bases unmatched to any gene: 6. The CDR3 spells CASSSGTGEPNQPQHF. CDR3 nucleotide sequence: TGTGCCAGCAGTTCCGGGACAGGGGAACCCAATCAGCCCCAGCATTTT.

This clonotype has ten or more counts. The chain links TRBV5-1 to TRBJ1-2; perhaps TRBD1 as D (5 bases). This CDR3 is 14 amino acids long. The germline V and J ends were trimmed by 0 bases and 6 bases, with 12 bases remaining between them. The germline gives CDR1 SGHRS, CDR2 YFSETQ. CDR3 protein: CASSLEGRGDGYTF. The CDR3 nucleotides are TGCGCCAGCAGCTTGGAGGGAAGGGGAGATGGCTACACCTTC.

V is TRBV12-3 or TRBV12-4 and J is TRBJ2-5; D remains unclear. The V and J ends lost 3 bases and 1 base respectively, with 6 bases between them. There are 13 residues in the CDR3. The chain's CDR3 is CASSFLLQETQYF. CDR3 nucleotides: TGTGCCAGCAGTTTTTTGCTCCAAGAGACCCAGTACTTC.

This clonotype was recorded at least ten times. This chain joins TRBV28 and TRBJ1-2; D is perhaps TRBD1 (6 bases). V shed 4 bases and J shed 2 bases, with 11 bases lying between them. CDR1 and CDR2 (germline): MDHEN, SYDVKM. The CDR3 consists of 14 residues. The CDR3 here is CASSYWQGNYGYTF. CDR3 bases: TGTGCCAGCAGTTATTGGCAGGGGAACTATGGCTACACCTTC.

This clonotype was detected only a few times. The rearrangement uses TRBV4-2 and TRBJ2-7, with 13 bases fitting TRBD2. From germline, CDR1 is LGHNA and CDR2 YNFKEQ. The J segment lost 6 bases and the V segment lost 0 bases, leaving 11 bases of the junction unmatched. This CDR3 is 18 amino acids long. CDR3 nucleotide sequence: TGTGCCAGCAGCCAAGATGAGTGGACTAGCGGGGGAAGGGGCGAGCAGTACTTC. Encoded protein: CASSQDEWTSGGRGEQYF.

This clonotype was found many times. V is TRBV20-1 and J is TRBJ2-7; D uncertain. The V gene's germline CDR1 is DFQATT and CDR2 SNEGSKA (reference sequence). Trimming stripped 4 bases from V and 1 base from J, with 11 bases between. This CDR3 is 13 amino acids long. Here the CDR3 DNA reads TGCAGTGCTAAAGTTCTTGGGTCCTACGAGCAGTACTTC. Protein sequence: CSAKVLGSYEQYF.

As DNA, the CDR3 is TGTGCCAGCAGTTTAGTGTTGGACGATGGCTACACCTTC. It is translated as CASSLVLDDGYTF. The chain joins TRBV28 to TRBJ1-2; D not resolved. Germline CDR1 and CDR2: MDHEN and SYDVKM. V lost 2 bases to trimming and J lost 6 bases, with 10 bases between them. This CDR3 contains 13 residues.

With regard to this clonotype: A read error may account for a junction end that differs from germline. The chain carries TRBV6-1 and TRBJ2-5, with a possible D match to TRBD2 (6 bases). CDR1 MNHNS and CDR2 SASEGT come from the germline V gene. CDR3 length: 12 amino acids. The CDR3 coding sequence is TGTGCCAGCAGCCAACCGGGACTTTCTTACAACTTC. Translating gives CASSQPGLSYNF.

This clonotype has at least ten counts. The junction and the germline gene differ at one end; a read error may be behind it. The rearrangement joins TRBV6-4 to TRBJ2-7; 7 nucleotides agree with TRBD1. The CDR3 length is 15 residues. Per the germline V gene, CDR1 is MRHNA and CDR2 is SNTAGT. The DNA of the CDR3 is TGTGCCAGCAGTTACTCGAACAGGGGAGACTACGAGCAGTACTTC. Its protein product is CASSYSNRGDYEQYF.

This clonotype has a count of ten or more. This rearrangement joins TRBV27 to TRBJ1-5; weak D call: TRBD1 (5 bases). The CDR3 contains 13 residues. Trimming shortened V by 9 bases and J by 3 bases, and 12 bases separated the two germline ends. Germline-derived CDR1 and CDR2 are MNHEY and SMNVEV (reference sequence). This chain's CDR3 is CASSFGANQPQHF. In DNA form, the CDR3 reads TGTGCCAGTTCCTTTGGGGCCAATCAGCCCCAGCATTTT.

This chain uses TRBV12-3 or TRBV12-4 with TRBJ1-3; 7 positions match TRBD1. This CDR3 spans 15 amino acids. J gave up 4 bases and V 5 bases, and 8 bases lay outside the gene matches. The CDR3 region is CASSPADRDGNTIYF. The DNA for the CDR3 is TGTGCCAGCAGTCCCGCCGACAGGGACGGAAACACCATATATTTT.